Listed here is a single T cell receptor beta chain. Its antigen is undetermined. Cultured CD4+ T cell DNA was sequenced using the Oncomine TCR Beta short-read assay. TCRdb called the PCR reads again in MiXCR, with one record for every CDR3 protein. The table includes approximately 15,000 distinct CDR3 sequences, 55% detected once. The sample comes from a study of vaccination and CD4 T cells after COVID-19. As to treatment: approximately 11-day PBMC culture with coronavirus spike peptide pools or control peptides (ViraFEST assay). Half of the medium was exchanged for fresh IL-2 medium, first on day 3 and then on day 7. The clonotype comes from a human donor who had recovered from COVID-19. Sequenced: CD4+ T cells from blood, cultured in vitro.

CDR3 nucleotide sequence: TGTGCCAGCAGCCCAGGACTAGCGGGAGCCGAGCAGTACTTC. As protein: CASSPGLAGAEQYF. This chain connects TRBV9 to TRBJ2-7; 13 bases align to TRBD2. CDR3 length equals 14 residues. After removal of 4 bases from V and 6 bases from J, the junction contained 4 bases not matched to a gene. Germline values: CDR1 SGDLS, CDR2 YYNGEE.